The following is a T cell receptor (beta chain) sequence with its context. The target antigen is unknown. The data originate from a study of response to subunit inactivated influenza vaccine. TCRdb re-analysed the RT-PCR reads in MiXCR, keeping a single row per CDR3 protein. This sample has 610,000 or so distinct CDR3 sequences; 13% to 15% occur once, and the top ten carry 11%. Germline CDR1 is MNHNS and CDR2 is SASEGT. The CDR3 runs to 13 residues. Trimming shortened V by 9 bases and J by 3 bases, and 15 bases separated the two germline ends. General study findings and limits: A suggestion made by the authors is that each seasonal influenza vaccination recruits few new T cells.

This material consisted of PBMCs from blood, taken 12 days after vaccination. V and J are TRBV6-1 and TRBJ2-7; weak D call: TRBD2 (7 bases). The TCR originated in a man in his fifties or sixties who received an inactivated influenza vaccine. Here the CDR3 reads CARTLGGGYEQYF. The CDR3, as DNA: TGTGCCAGAACATTAGGGGGGGGCTACGAGCAGTACTTC.